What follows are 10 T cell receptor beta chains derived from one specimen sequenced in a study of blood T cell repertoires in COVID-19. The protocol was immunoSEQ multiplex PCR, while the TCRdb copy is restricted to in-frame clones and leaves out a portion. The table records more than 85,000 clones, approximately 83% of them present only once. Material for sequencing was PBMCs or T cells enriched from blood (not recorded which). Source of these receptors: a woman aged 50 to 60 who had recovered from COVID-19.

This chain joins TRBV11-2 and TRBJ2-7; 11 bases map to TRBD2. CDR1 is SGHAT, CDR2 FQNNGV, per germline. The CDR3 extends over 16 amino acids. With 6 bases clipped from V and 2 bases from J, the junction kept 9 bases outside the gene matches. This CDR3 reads CASSLLTSGRAYEQYF. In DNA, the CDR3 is TGTGCCAGCAGTTTGCTTACTAGCGGGAGAGCCTACGAGCAGTACTTC.

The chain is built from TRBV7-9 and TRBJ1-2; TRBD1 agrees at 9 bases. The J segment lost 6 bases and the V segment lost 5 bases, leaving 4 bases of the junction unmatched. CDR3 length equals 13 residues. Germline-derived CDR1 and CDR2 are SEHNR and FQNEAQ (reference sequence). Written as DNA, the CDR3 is TGTGCCAGCAGCCTTCGGGACAGGGATGGCTACACCTTC. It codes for CASSLRDRDGYTF.

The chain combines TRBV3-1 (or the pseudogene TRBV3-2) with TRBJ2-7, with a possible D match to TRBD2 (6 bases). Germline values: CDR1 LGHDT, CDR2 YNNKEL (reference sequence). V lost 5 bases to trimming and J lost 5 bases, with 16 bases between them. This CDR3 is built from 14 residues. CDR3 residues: CASSGRDSVHEQYF. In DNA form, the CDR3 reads TGTGCCAGCAGCGGCCGGGACTCAGTCCACGAGCAGTACTTC.

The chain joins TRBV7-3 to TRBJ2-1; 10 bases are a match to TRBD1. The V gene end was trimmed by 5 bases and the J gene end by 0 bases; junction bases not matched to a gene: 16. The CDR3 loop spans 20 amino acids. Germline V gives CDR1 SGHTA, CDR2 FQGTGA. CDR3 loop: CASSPSPGQGQTLSYNEQFF. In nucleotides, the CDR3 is TGTGCCAGCAGCCCGTCCCCGGGACAGGGGCAAACTCTCTCCTACAATGAGCAGTTCTTC.

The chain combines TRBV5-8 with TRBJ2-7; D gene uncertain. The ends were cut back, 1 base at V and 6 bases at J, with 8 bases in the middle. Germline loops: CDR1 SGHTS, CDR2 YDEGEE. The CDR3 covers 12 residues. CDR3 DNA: TGTGCCAGCAGCTTGTCTATACCCGAGCAGTACTTC. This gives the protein CASSLSIPEQYF.

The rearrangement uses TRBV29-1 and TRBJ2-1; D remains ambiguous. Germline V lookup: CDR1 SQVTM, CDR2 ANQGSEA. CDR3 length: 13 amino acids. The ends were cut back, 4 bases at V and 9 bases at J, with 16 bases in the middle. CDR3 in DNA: TGCAGCGTTGGTGTCAGTGGCTTTGGTGAGCAGTTCTTC. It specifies CSVGVSGFGEQFF.

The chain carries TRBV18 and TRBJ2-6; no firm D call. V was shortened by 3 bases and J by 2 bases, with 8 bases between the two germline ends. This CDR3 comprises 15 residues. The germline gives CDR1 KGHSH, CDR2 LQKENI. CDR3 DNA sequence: TGTGCCAGCTCACCGGGCTTGGCTGGGGCCAACGTCCTGACTTTC. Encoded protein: CASSPGLAGANVLTF. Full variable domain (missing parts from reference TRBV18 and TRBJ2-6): NAGVMQNPRHLVRRRGQEARLRCSPMKGHSHVYWYRQLPEEGLKFMVYLQKENIIDESGMPKERFSAEFPKEGPSILRIQQVVRGDSAAYFCASSPGLAGANVLTFGAGSRLTVL.

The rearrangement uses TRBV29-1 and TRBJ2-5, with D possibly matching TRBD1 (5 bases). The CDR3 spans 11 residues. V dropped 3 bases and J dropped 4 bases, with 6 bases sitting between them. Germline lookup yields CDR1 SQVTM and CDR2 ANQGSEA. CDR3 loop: CSVDRAETQYF. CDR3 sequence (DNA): TGCAGCGTTGACAGGGCAGAGACCCAGTACTTC.

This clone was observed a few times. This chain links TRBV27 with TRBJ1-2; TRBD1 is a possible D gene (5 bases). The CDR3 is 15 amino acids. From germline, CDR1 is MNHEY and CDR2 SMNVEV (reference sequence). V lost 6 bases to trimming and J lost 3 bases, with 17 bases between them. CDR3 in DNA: TGTGCCAGCAGCCCCCAGGGCAGAAGGGACTATGGCTACACCTTC. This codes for CASSPQGRRDYGYTF.

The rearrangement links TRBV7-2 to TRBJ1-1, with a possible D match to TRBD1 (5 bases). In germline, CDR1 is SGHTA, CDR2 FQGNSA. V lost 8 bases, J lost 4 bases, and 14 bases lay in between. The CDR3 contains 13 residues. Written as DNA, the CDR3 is TGTGCCAGCCTTTTGAACAGGCGCACTGAAGCTTTCTTT. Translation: CASLLNRRTEAFF.